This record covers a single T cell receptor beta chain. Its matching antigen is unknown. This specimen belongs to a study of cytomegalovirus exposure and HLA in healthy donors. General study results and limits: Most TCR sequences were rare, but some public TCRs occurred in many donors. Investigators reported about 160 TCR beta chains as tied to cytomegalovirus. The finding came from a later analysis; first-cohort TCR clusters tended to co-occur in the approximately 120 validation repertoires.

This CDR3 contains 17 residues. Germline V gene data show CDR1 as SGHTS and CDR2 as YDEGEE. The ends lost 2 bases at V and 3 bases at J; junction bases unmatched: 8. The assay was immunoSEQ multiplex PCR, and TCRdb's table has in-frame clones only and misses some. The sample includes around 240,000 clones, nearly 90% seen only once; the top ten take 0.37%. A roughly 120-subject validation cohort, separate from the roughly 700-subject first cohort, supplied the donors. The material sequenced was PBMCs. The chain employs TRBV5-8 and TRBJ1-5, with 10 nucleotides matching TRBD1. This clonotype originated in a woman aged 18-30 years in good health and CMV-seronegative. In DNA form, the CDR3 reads TGTGCCAGCAGCTTAGGGACAGGGGTCGCATCCAATCAGCCCCAGCATTTT. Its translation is CASSLGTGVASNQPQHF.